Listed below are T cell receptor beta chains from one sample, sequenced in a study of CD8+CD57+ T cells in acquired aplastic anemia. TCRdb passed the reads through MiXCR, listing each CDR3 protein once. The data contain around 140,000 distinct CDR3 sequences, 40% to 45% of them singletons. The sequenced material came from sorted CD4+, CD8+, or CD8+CD57+ T cells (not recorded which) from PBMCs. All receptors derive from a human donor in good health, serving as a control. CDR3s include the opening cysteine and the closing phenylalanine or tryptophan. A D gene is named only where the DNA matches it firmly. Expanded clones get a size class; other rows say once, few or many, or leave the size out.

TGTGCCAGCAGTGCGCCAGACAGGTCAACTAATGGAAAACTGTTTTTT	CASSAPDRSTNGKLFF	TRBJ1-4	once	TRBV6-1	.
TGTGCCAGCAGCGTAGCTGGGGACAGGGTGGGAGGCAGGGCTTTCTTT	CASSVAGDRVGGRAFF	TRBJ1-1	many	TRBV9	TRBD1
TGCAGCGCAAAGGGACAGGGGTGGACAGATACGCAGTATTTT	CSAKGQGWTDTQYF	TRBJ2-3	.	TRBV29-1	TRBD1
TGCAGCGCGTATGGACAGGGGGATGGAAAACTGCTTTTT	CSAYGQGDGKLLF	TRBJ1-4	few	TRBV29-1	TRBD1
TGTGCCATCAGTGAGTCGGGGGGCCCTGGAAACACCATATATTTT	CAISESGGPGNTIYF	TRBJ1-3	many	TRBV10-3	.
TGTGCCATCAGTATATTCGGCTCCTACAATGAGCAGTTCTTC	CAISIFGSYNEQFF	TRBJ2-1	.	TRBV5-6	.
TGTGCCAGCTCCCGGACTAGCGGGGGAGGAAGCTCCTACGAGCAGTACTTC	CASSRTSGGGSSYEQYF	TRBJ2-7	.	TRBV27	TRBD2
TGTGCCACCAGCAGAGCGATGGACAGCTATGGCTACACCTTC	CATSRAMDSYGYTF	TRBJ1-2	.	TRBV15	.
TGTGCCAGCGCCAAGAGGGCCACGTACGAGCAGTACTTC	CASAKRATYEQYF	TRBJ2-7	.	TRBV2	.
TGTGCCAGCAGTTTAGGCAGGGGGCTTACTGAAGCTTTCTTT	CASSLGRGLTEAFF	TRBJ1-1	many	TRBV12-3/TRBV12-4	TRBD1
TGTGCCAGCAGTTACGGAGGACCAGGCGAGCAGTACTTC	CASSYGGPGEQYF	TRBJ2-7	many	TRBV6-6	.
.	CASILDRANTGELFF	TRBJ2-2	many	TRBV2	.
TGTGCCAGCAGCGCTGTCCCGGGACAGGGAAACTCACCCCTCCACTTT	CASSAVPGQGNSPLHF	TRBJ1-6	.	TRBV2	TRBD1
TGTGCCAGCAGCTTACAGGGTTGGGGGAACACTGAAGCTTTCTTT	CASSLQGWGNTEAFF	TRBJ1-1	many	TRBV9	.
TGCGCCAGCCGAGGACAGGCCGAAAAGACCCAGTACTTC	CASRGQAEKTQYF	TRBJ2-5	many	TRBV4-1	TRBD1
TGTGCCAGTAGGCCGACAGGGTCCCTCGTTTATAGCAATCAGCCCCAGCATTTT	CASRPTGSLVYSNQPQHF	TRBJ1-5	once	TRBV19	TRBD1
TGTGCCAGCAGCGTAGGACTAGCGGGAGTCACAGATACGCAGTATTTT	CASSVGLAGVTDTQYF	TRBJ2-3	many	TRBV9	TRBD2
TGTGCCAGCAGCCAAGCCCTGGGGACGTTCTATGGCTACACCTTC	CASSQALGTFYGYTF	TRBJ1-2	few	TRBV3-1	.
TGTGCCACCAGCAGAGATAAATTTCAGCCCCAGCATTTT	CATSRDKFQPQHF	TRBJ1-5	once	TRBV15	.
TGTGCCACCAGTGACGGGGCGATTTCCTACAATGAGCAGTTCTTC	CATSDGAISYNEQFF	TRBJ2-1	.	TRBV24-1	.
TGTGCCAGCAGGACTCCGGGGCAGCCCCAGCATTTT	CASRTPGQPQHF	TRBJ1-5	.	TRBV25-1	.
TGCGCCATCCCCGGACTAGCCCACACAGATACGCAGTATTTT	CAIPGLAHTDTQYF	TRBJ2-3	many	TRBV10-1	TRBD2
TGTGCCACCAGTAGAAGTAACTATGGCTACACCTTC	CATSRSNYGYTF	TRBJ1-2	many	TRBV24-1	.
TGCGCCAGCAGGTGGGCCGTGGAAGGGGACTATGGCTACACCTTC	CASRWAVEGDYGYTF	TRBJ1-2	.	TRBV5-1	.
TGCAGTGCGGCAAAACAGGGGTACCAAGAGACCCAGTACTTC	CSAAKQGYQETQYF	TRBJ2-5	many	TRBV20-1	TRBD1
TGCAGTGCTAAATATCCCAATCAGCCCCAGCATTTT	CSAKYPNQPQHF	TRBJ1-5	few	TRBV20-1	.
TGCAGTGCCCGAAGAGGGGTTGGCGGCAATGAGCAGTTCTTC	CSARRGVGGNEQFF	TRBJ2-1	many	TRBV20-1	.
TGTGCCAGCAGTGGGGGGACAGGGGGCTTAGGCTACACCTTC	CASSGGTGGLGYTF	TRBJ1-2	.	TRBV25-1	TRBD1
TGTGCCAGTAGTGAAGTCGACAGGGGAGCTTTCTTT	CASSEVDRGAFF	TRBJ1-1	.	TRBV19	TRBD1
TGTGCCAGCAGCTTGGACCAGACGAACACCGGGGAGCTGTTTTTT	CASSLDQTNTGELFF	TRBJ2-2	.	TRBV5-4	.
TGCGCCAGCAGCCGGGACAGAAATCAGCCCCAGCATTTT	CASSRDRNQPQHF	TRBJ1-5	many	TRBV10-1	TRBD1
TGTGCCAGCAGACAGGGACTCGCGGGCTACACCTTC	CASRQGLAGYTF	TRBJ1-2	.	TRBV2	.
TGTGCCAGCACCCCTTCCTGGACCGCTGAAGCTTTCTTT	CASTPSWTAEAFF	TRBJ1-1	.	TRBV2	.
TGTGCCAGTAGTATAGGGGGACAGCGAGGGGAGCAGTACTTC	CASSIGGQRGEQYF	TRBJ2-7	.	TRBV19	TRBD1
TGCGCCAGCAGCCAAGATCAGGGACTAGCGGGGATGGACACAGATACGCAGTATTTT	CASSQDQGLAGMDTDTQYF	TRBJ2-3	many	TRBV4-1	TRBD2
TGTGCCAGCAGTTTACAGGGCCTGAACACTGAAGCTTTCTTT	CASSLQGLNTEAFF	TRBJ1-1	many	TRBV12-3/TRBV12-4	.
TGCAGTGCTACCCTAGCGGGGGGCACAGATACGCAGTATTTT	CSATLAGGTDTQYF	TRBJ2-3	many	TRBV20-1	TRBD2
TGTGCCAGCACCCTCTCCGGGACTCAGGAGCCCCAGCATTTT	CASTLSGTQEPQHF	TRBJ1-5	many	TRBV6-1	.
TGTGCCAGTAGTACGGGACAGGGTCGATATGCTGAGCAGTTCTTC	CASSTGQGRYAEQFF	TRBJ2-1	.	TRBV19	TRBD1
TGCGCCAGCAGCCAAGGGGTGCTAGAGACCCAGTACTTC	CASSQGVLETQYF	TRBJ2-5	many	TRBV4-1	.
TGTGCCAGCCAGAAAACCGGGACAGGGGCCGGTGGCTACACCTTC	CASQKTGTGAGGYTF	TRBJ1-2	many	TRBV18	TRBD1
TGTGCCAGTAGGGACAGGGATAGTCAGCCCCAGCATTTT	CASRDRDSQPQHF	TRBJ1-5	.	TRBV19	TRBD1
TGTGCCAGCAGACCCGGGCCGATCCCAGATACGCAGTATTTT	CASRPGPIPDTQYF	TRBJ2-3	many	TRBV2	.
TGTGCCAGCAGCCAAGACAAAGAGCAGTTCTTC	CASSQDKEQFF	TRBJ2-1	many	TRBV14	.
TGTGCCAGTAGTGGGGGTTTTAATTCACCCCTCCACTTT	CASSGGFNSPLHF	TRBJ1-6	.	TRBV19	.
TGTGCCAGCAGTTTATGGCCCCGGGACGGAAGCACAGATACGCAGTATTTT	CASSLWPRDGSTDTQYF	TRBJ2-3	.	TRBV28	.
TGTGCCAGCAGCCCTCAGATCTACACCAGGAATTCACCCCTCCACTTT	CASSPQIYTRNSPLHF	TRBJ1-6	.	TRBV3-1	.